The 29 T cell receptor beta chains below all came from one sample that was sequenced in a study of response to subunit inactivated influenza vaccine. TCRdb ran MiXCR on the RT-PCR reads and lists one entry per CDR3 protein. The table shows approximately 700,000 distinct CDR3 sequences, with around a sixth occurring only once. The sample here was PBMCs from blood, taken roughly 12 days after vaccination. The source is a man aged 50-60 years who received an inactivated influenza vaccine.

The gene calls are TRBV20-1 and TRBJ2-2, with 9 bases aligning to TRBD2. The length of the CDR3 is 18 residues. V shed 3 bases and J 3 bases; nucleotides not matched to a gene: 14. Germline CDR1 and CDR2: DFQATT and SNEGSKA (reference sequence). This CDR3 is CSARGASIAGEYTGELFF. The CDR3, as DNA: TGCAGTGCTAGGGGCGCGAGTATAGCGGGAGAGTACACCGGGGAGCTGTTTTTT.

This clonotype was counted many times. The chain has TRBV15 and TRBJ2-2; no clear D gene. Germline CDR1 and CDR2: LNHNV and YYDKDF (reference sequence). The CDR3 is 16 amino acids. Trimming removed 0 bases from V and 4 bases from J, with 12 bases in between. The CDR3 spells CATSRDSRVVTGELFF. CDR3 sequence (DNA): TGTGCCACCAGCAGAGATTCGAGAGTGGTCACCGGGGAGCTGTTTTTT.

This clonotype has more than one count but fewer than ten. The chain joins TRBV20-1 to TRBJ2-1; no reliable D call. The germline CDR1 and CDR2 sequences are DFQATT and SNEGSKA (reference sequence). The CDR3 length is 13 residues. Trimming pared 7 bases from V and 7 bases from J, leaving 17 bases between. CDR3 sequence: CSVGRPGSNEQFF. In DNA, the CDR3 is TGCAGTGTTGGCCGGCCGGGCTCTAATGAGCAGTTCTTC.

The J gene is TRBJ1-2, the V gene TRBV4-3, with D tentatively TRBD1 (5 bases). The CDR3 sequence is 15 residues long. V dropped 5 bases and J dropped 4 bases, with 17 bases sitting between them. Germline V lookup: CDR1 LGHNA, CDR2 YSLEER. The DNA for the CDR3 is TGCGCCAGCAGCGGGAGGACAAGGGGATTCTATGGCTACACCTTC. Amino acid sequence: CASSGRTRGFYGYTF.

At least ten counts were recorded for this clonotype. The gene calls are TRBV6-5 and TRBJ2-3, with 12 bases that match TRBD2. Trimming took 6 bases from V and 0 from J; bases not matched to a gene: 4. Germline CDR1 and CDR2: MNHEY and SVGAGI. CDR3 size: 16 residues. Here the CDR3 reads CASRRTSGVSTDTQYF. CDR3 in DNA: TGTGCCAGCAGAAGGACTAGCGGGGTGAGCACAGATACGCAGTATTTT.

V usage is TRBV2 and J usage is TRBJ2-2; 11 bases agree with TRBD1. The CDR3 is 13 amino acids. CDR1 SNHLY and CDR2 FYNNEI come from the germline V gene. Trimming removed 10 bases from V and 4 bases from J; junction bases left unmatched: 2. CDR3 bases: TGTGCCACGGGGACAGGGGGCACCGGGGAGCTGTTTTTT. Translation: CATGTGGTGELFF. The full variable domain, its missing parts supplied by reference TRBV2 and TRBJ2-2, is EPEVTQTPSHQVTQMGQEVILRCVPISNHLYFYWYRQILGQKVEFLVSFYNNEISEKSEIFDDQFSVERPDGSNFTLKIRSTKLEDSAMYFCATGTGGTGELFFGEGSRLTVL.

This clonotype was seen only a few times. V usage is TRBV6-1 and J usage is TRBJ2-4; D remains ambiguous. Germline V gene data show CDR1 as MNHNS and CDR2 as SASEGT. The CDR3 is 16 residues long. Trimming cost V 6 bases and J 3 bases, with 18 bases left between them. CDR3 nucleotide sequence: TGTGCCAGCAGCATCGGGCAGAACCTGGTCAAAAACATTCAGTACTTC. As protein: CASSIGQNLVKNIQYF.

The rearrangement joins TRBV5-1 to TRBJ2-3; a weak D match, TRBD1 (5 bases). Trimming removed 0 bases at V and 6 bases at J, with 11 bases between. Germline V lookup: CDR1 SGHRS, CDR2 YFSETQ. The CDR3 loop spans 14 amino acids. The CDR3 protein is CASSLARVGDTQYF. The CDR3 coding sequence is TGCGCCAGCAGCTTGGCCAGGGTTGGTGATACGCAGTATTTT.

The V gene is TRBV30, the J gene TRBJ2-3, with 10 nucleotides matching TRBD2. Germline-derived CDR1 and CDR2 are GTSNPN and SVGIG (reference sequence). The CDR3 is 18 residues long. Germline trimming cut 3 bases from V and 4 bases from J; bases unmatched to any gene: 16. In nucleotides, the CDR3 is TGTGCCTGGAGGGGGCTAGCGGGGGAATATAACTGGCCAGATACGCAGTATTTT. It yields the protein CAWRGLAGEYNWPDTQYF.

The chain has TRBV27 and TRBJ2-3; D perhaps matches TRBD1 (6 bases). This CDR3 region has 15 residues. The germline gives CDR1 MNHEY, CDR2 SMNVEV (reference sequence). Trimming removed 3 bases from V and 2 bases from J, with 12 bases in between. The CDR3 DNA sequence: TGTGCCAGCAGTTTTTTGGACAGACCCACAGATACGCAGTATTTT. Protein sequence: CASSFLDRPTDTQYF.

The V and J genes are TRBV2 and TRBJ1-2; TRBD1 might be the D (5 bases). CDR1 SNHLY and CDR2 FYNNEI come from the germline V gene. The CDR3 sequence is 13 residues long. The V end was cut by 9 bases, the J end by 6 bases, with 17 bases between. The CDR3 DNA sequence: TGTGCCAGTGGGGAGGGGTCCCCTCATGGCTACACCTTC. Translated, it gives CASGEGSPHGYTF.

This clonotype was recorded a few times. The chain is built from TRBV18 and TRBJ1-2; D might be TRBD1 (6 bases). Trimming cost V 2 bases and J 0 bases, with 13 bases left between them. The CDR3 is made up of 16 amino acids. Germline V gene data show CDR1 as KGHSH and CDR2 as LQKENI. For the CDR3, the DNA is TGTGCCAGCTCACCATTAGAGGACAGAGCTAACTATGGCTACACCTTC. Encoded protein: CASSPLEDRANYGYTF.

In its sample, this clonotype was seen many times. V is TRBV20-1 and J is TRBJ2-7; D is uncertain. Germline CDR1 is DFQATT and CDR2 is SNEGSKA (reference sequence). V gave up 6 bases and J gave up 1 base, with 13 bases separating them. The CDR3 sequence is 13 residues long. CDR3 sequence: CSAPARASYEQYF. Written as DNA, the CDR3 is TGCAGTGCCCCCGCAAGGGCGTCCTACGAGCAGTACTTC.

In this sample, this clonotype turned up a few times. This chain connects TRBV6-5 to TRBJ1-2; the match to TRBD1 covers 8 bases. Germline CDR1 MNHEY, CDR2 SVGAGI. The CDR3 is 16 residues long. Trimming removed 0 bases from V and 6 bases from J; junction bases left unmatched: 9. DNA for the CDR3: TGTGCCAGCAGTTACTCGTTAGTGGCCAGGGGGCATGGCTACACCTTC. This translates into CASSYSLVARGHGYTF.

This chain connects TRBV7-6 to TRBJ2-1, with unresolved D. The CDR3 length is 15 residues. Between the trimmed V and J ends, which lost 3 bases and 0 bases, there was a span of 9 bases. Per the germline V gene, CDR1 is SGHVS and CDR2 is FNYEAQ. CDR3 nucleotide sequence: TGTGCCAGCAGCTTTGCCATTAGCTCCTACAATGAGCAGTTCTTC. Translating it yields CASSFAISSYNEQFF.

The gene calls are TRBV18 and TRBJ2-2; D call uncertain. This CDR3 is 14 amino acids long. Trimming left V 3 bases short and J 6 bases short, with 11 bases between. CDR1 is KGHSH, CDR2 LQKENI, per germline. The DNA of the CDR3 is TGTGCCAGCTCACCCACCGTGGTGGCCGGGGAGCTGTTTTTT. Protein product: CASSPTVVAGELFF.

This clonotype was seen a handful of times. The rearrangement links TRBV7-2 to TRBJ2-3; D may be TRBD1 (6 bases). The V gene's germline CDR1 is SGHTA and CDR2 FQGNSA. The CDR3 sequence is 12 residues long. Deletions cut 5 bases from V and 4 bases from J, with 7 bases between. The CDR3 DNA reads as TGTGCCAGCAGCACAGGGTCAGATACGCAGTATTTT. This sequence encodes CASSTGSDTQYF.

This chain uses TRBV10-3 with TRBJ2-3; the D gene could be TRBD1 or TRBD2 (6 bases each). V was shortened by 2 bases and J by 2 bases, with 14 bases between the two germline ends. Germline V lookup: CDR1 ENHRY, CDR2 SYGVKD. CDR3 length: 16 residues. The CDR3 bases are TGTGCCATCAGTGAGAGGGGGGCTCCCTACACAGATACGCAGTATTTT. This encodes CAISERGAPYTDTQYF.

The chain is built from TRBV5-6 and TRBJ2-7; 9 nucleotides align to TRBD1. J gave up 5 bases and V 0 bases, and 9 bases lay outside the gene matches. The CDR3 has 16 amino acids. Germline assignment: CDR1 SGHDT and CDR2 YYEEEE. The CDR3 reads CASSLGNRGLVDEQYF. The CDR3 coding sequence is TGTGCCAGCAGCTTGGGTAACAGGGGGCTAGTGGACGAGCAGTACTTC.

This clonotype was detected a few times. In nucleotides, the CDR3 is TGTGCCAGCAGTGAGGGGGGCGCTGGCAATCAGCCCCAGCATTTT. The encoded protein is CASSEGGAGNQPQHF. V and J are TRBV2 and TRBJ1-5, with a tentative D call TRBD1 (6 bases). In germline, CDR1 is SNHLY, CDR2 FYNNEI. V was clipped by 3 bases and J by 2 bases, with 11 bases between them. The CDR3 spans 15 residues. The full variable domain, with the rest looked up from reference TRBV2 and TRBJ1-5, is EPEVTQTPSHQVTQMGQEVILRCVPISNHLYFYWYRQILGQKVEFLVSFYNNEISEKSEIFDDQFSVERPDGSNFTLKIRSTKLEDSAMYFCASSEGGAGNQPQHFGDGTRLSIL.

The CDR3 sequence is CASSYSTLGPEKDTQYF. CDR3 coding DNA: TGTGCCAGCAGTTACTCCACCCTGGGACCGGAGAAAGATACGCAGTATTTT. The chain recombines TRBV6-2 or TRBV6-3 with TRBJ2-3; D possibly matches TRBD1 or TRBD2 (5 bases each). V shed 0 bases and J shed 5 bases, with 18 bases lying between them. This CDR3 region has 17 residues. Germline loops: CDR1 MNHEY, CDR2 SVGEGT.

Only a few counts were recorded for this clonotype. The chain joins TRBV10-3 to TRBJ2-7, with D possibly matching TRBD1 (6 bases). The germline gives CDR1 ENHRY, CDR2 SYGVKD. The CDR3 loop spans 14 amino acids. Trimming took 6 bases from V and 3 from J, leaving 15 bases between them. CDR3: CAIRDRRTNYEQYF. Written as DNA, the CDR3 is TGTGCCATCAGGGACAGACGTACGAACTACGAGCAGTACTTC.

The chain is built from TRBV7-9 and TRBJ2-7; TRBD1 is a possible D gene (6 bases). V was shortened by 5 bases and J by 0 bases, with 17 bases between the two germline ends. Germline loops: CDR1 SEHNR, CDR2 FQNEAQ (reference sequence). There are 16 residues in the CDR3. The CDR3 coding sequence is TGTGCCAGCAGCAACGGACAGTTTTTCCTCTCCTACGAGCAGTACTTC. It encodes CASSNGQFFLSYEQYF. Using reference TRBV7-9 and TRBJ2-7 for the parts outside the CDR3, the full variable domain is DTGVSQNPRHKITKRGQNVTFRCDPISEHNRLYWYRQTLGQGPEFLTYFQNEAQLEKSRLLSDRFSAERPKGSFSTLEIQRTEQGDSAMYLCASSNGQFFLSYEQYFGPGTRLTVT.

This clonotype has just a few counts. V gene TRBV30 combines with J gene TRBJ2-1; 14 positions agree with TRBD2. The trim removed 0 bases at V and 0 bases at J, leaving 7 bases unmatched. The CDR3 consists of 19 residues. Germline V CDR1 and CDR2: GTSNPN, SVGIG (reference sequence). DNA of the CDR3: TGTGCCTGGAGTGTAGGGACTAGCGGGAGTATAAGCTCCTACAATGAGCAGTTCTTC. This sequence encodes CAWSVGTSGSISSYNEQFF. Using reference TRBV30 and TRBJ2-1 for the parts outside the CDR3, the full variable domain is SQTIHQWPATLVQPVGSPLSLECTVEGTSNPNLYWYRQAAGRGLQLLFYSVGIGQISSEVPQNLSASRPQDRQFILSSKKLLLSDSGFYLCAWSVGTSGSISSYNEQFFGPGTRLTVL.

The chain carries TRBV3-1 and TRBJ2-7; 8 bases are shared with TRBD2. Germline V gene data show CDR1 as LGHDT and CDR2 as YNNKEL (reference sequence). Unmatched junction bases numbered 6, after V lost 1 base and J lost 4 bases. This CDR3 region has 15 residues. CDR3 residues: CASSQAGGRRYEQYF. Here the CDR3 DNA reads TGTGCCAGCAGCCAAGCGGGGGGGCGGAGGTACGAGCAGTACTTC.

The V and J genes are TRBV9 and TRBJ2-3; TRBD1 or TRBD2 may be the D gene (5 bases each). Trimming left V 3 bases short and J 2 bases short, with 13 bases between. This CDR3 region has 15 residues. Per germline, CDR1 SGDLS and CDR2 YYNGEE. The CDR3 loop is CASSARGVATDTQYF. The CDR3 nucleotides read TGTGCCAGCAGCGCAAGGGGAGTGGCCACAGATACGCAGTATTTT.

The V call is TRBV20-1, the J call TRBJ1-1, with D perhaps matching TRBD1 (6 bases). The CDR3 is made up of 14 amino acids. The germline V gene has CDR1 DFQATT and CDR2 SNEGSKA (reference sequence). V shed 3 bases and J shed 8 bases, with 19 bases lying between them. In nucleotides, the CDR3 is TGCAGTGCTAGTTCCCAACTAGGGACACGAGAAGCTTTCTTT. It encodes CSASSQLGTREAFF.

The chain is built from TRBV7-8 and TRBJ2-2; the D is unclear. Looked up from germline, CDR1 is SGHVS and CDR2 is FQNEAQ. The CDR3 consists of 16 residues. V lost 5 bases to trimming and J lost 0 bases, with 13 bases between them. In nucleotides, the CDR3 is TGTGCCAGCAGCCTCCTCGGCGAGGCGAACACCGGGGAGCTGTTTTTT. Translated, it gives CASSLLGEANTGELFF.

This clonotype was observed at least ten times. The chain recombines TRBV7-2 with TRBJ2-7; 9 bases align to TRBD1. V gave up 3 bases and J gave up 4 bases; unmatched junction bases: 7. The CDR3 totals 15 residues. Germline V gene sequence: CDR1 SGHTA, CDR2 FQGNSA. CDR3: CASSLAGQGGYEQYF. DNA for the CDR3: TGTGCCAGCAGCTTGGCGGGACAGGGAGGATACGAGCAGTACTTC.